One sample yielded the 30 T cell receptor beta chains listed below, sequenced in a study of T cell responses to AZD1222 COVID-19 vaccine. TCRdb keeps only in-frame clones here, not all; method: immunoSEQ multiplex PCR. The sample consists of 120,000 or so clones, roughly 92% of them appearing once. Sequenced material: peripheral blood, taken on day 0 of AZD1222 vaccination. Every receptor here comes from an adult in good health.

V usage is TRBV2 and J usage is TRBJ1-6, with D perhaps matching TRBD1 (6 bases). There are 15 residues in the CDR3. Per germline, CDR1 SNHLY and CDR2 FYNNEI. Trimming took 7 bases from V and 4 from J, leaving 14 bases between them. CDR3 sequence: CASNRQGRYNSPLHF. The CDR3 nucleotides read TGTGCCAGCAACCGCCAGGGGAGATATAATTCACCCCTCCACTTT.

The chain has TRBV19 and TRBJ2-2, with D perhaps TRBD2 (6 bases). Per germline, CDR1 LNHDA and CDR2 SQIVND (reference sequence). The CDR3 is 11 amino acids. The V end lost 7 bases, the J end lost 8 bases, and 8 bases lay between the germline ends. The CDR3 bases are TGTGCCAGTATGGGAGGTGGGGAGCTGTTTTTT. This encodes CASMGGGELFF.

This clone has just a few counts. V gene TRBV5-1 combines with J gene TRBJ1-3, with a possible D match to TRBD1 (5 bases). The CDR3 spans 15 residues. Trimming shortened V by 4 bases and J by 2 bases, and 13 bases separated the two germline ends. Per the germline V gene, CDR1 is SGHRS and CDR2 is YFSETQ. DNA for the CDR3: TGCGCCAGCAGCGAAACAGGAGGACCTGGAAACACCATATATTTT. As protein: CASSETGGPGNTIYF.

This clone was picked up one time. The CDR3 is CASSPGVWEQYF. The CDR3 DNA is TGTGCCAGCTCACCTGGGGTGTGGGAGCAGTACTTC. The J gene is TRBJ2-7, the V gene TRBV18; D not certain. Germline CDR1 KGHSH, CDR2 LQKENI. The CDR3 has 12 amino acids. The germline V and J ends were trimmed by 3 bases and 7 bases, with 10 bases remaining between them.

The chain is built from TRBV4-1 and TRBJ2-3; 9 bases align to TRBD1. J was trimmed by 3 bases and V by 6 bases; bases with no gene match: 4. Germline CDR1 MGHRA, CDR2 YSYEKL. The CDR3 consists of 14 residues. CDR3 DNA: TGCGCCAGCAGAAACAGGGGGCCAACAGATACGCAGTATTTT. Amino acids: CASRNRGPTDTQYF.

This chain uses TRBV11-3 with TRBJ1-6; 8 nucleotides line up with TRBD1. The CDR3 has 15 residues. Trimming cost V 4 bases and J 9 bases; bases outside gene matches: 8. The germline CDR1 and CDR2 sequences are SGHNT and YENEEA. This chain's CDR3 is CASSSGQGAFSPLHF. CDR3 nucleotides: TGTGCCAGCAGCTCTGGCCAGGGGGCTTTTTCACCCCTCCACTTT.

J is TRBJ2-7 and V is TRBV30; 7 bases fit TRBD1. V was clipped by 3 bases and J by 2 bases; unmatched bases: 7. The CDR3 spans 14 residues. Germline values: CDR1 GTSNPN, CDR2 SVGIG (reference sequence). The CDR3 nucleotides are TGTGCCTGGAGCCTTGGGACAGCTACCTACGAGCAGTACTTC. Protein sequence: CAWSLGTATYEQYF.

On this clone itself: Other nucleotide sequences from this sample produce the same CDR3. This chain uses TRBV4-1 with TRBJ2-2, with D possibly matching TRBD2 (5 bases). Germline V lookup: CDR1 MGHRA, CDR2 YSYEKL. This CDR3 is built from 13 residues. The V end was cut by 3 bases, the J end by 5 bases, with 7 bases between. CDR3 coding DNA: TGCGCCAGCAGCCAGGAGCGGACCGGGGAGCTGTTTTTT. Protein: CASSQERTGELFF.

V usage is TRBV28 and J usage is TRBJ1-1; tentatively, D is TRBD1 (5 bases). The germline V and J ends were trimmed by 5 bases and 4 bases, with 14 bases remaining between them. CDR1 MDHEN and CDR2 SYDVKM come from the germline V gene. The length of the CDR3 is 14 residues. This chain's CDR3 is CASSPGVGVTEAFF. As DNA, the CDR3 is TGTGCCAGCAGTCCAGGAGTGGGGGTCACTGAAGCTTTCTTT.

The chain joins TRBV14 to TRBJ1-3; D uncertain. The germline V gene has CDR1 SGHDN and CDR2 FVKESK. The length of the CDR3 is 12 residues. Between the trimmed V and J ends, which lost 2 bases and 4 bases, there was a span of 3 bases. The CDR3 DNA reads as TGTGCCAGCAGCCAAATCGGAAACACCATATATTTT. Protein product: CASSQIGNTIYF. The variable domain in full, completed from reference TRBV14 and TRBJ1-3, reads EAGVTQFPSHSVIEKGQTVTLRCDPISGHDNLYWYRRVMGKEIKFLLHFVKESKQDESGMPNNRFLAERTGGTYSTLKVQPAELEDSGVYFCASSQIGNTIYFGEGSWLTVV.

This clone was seen only a few times. This chain connects TRBV7-3 to TRBJ2-2, with D perhaps matching TRBD2 (5 bases). The CDR3 has 14 amino acids. Trimming removed 7 bases from V and 13 bases from J, with 22 bases in between. Looked up from germline, CDR1 is SGHTA and CDR2 is FQGTGA. CDR3 nucleotide sequence: TGTGCCAGCAACATAATACCGGGATCAAAGGGGCTGTTTTTT. It encodes CASNIIPGSKGLFF.

This rearrangement joins TRBV28 to TRBJ1-1; a weak D match, TRBD1 (5 bases). Germline lookup yields CDR1 MDHEN and CDR2 SYDVKM. V was pared by 2 bases and J by 1 base, with 14 bases between. The CDR3 spans 16 residues. The CDR3 coding sequence is TGTGCCAGCAGTTTAGGGTCCCCAGGGAGGAACACTGAAGCTTTCTTT. As protein: CASSLGSPGRNTEAFF. Using reference TRBV28 and TRBJ1-1 for the parts outside the CDR3, the full variable domain is DVKVTQSSRYLVKRTGEKVFLECVQDMDHENMFWYRQDPGLGLRLIYFSYDVKMKEKGDIPEGYSVSREKKERFSLILESASTNQTSMYLCASSLGSPGRNTEAFFGQGTRLTVV.

The J gene is TRBJ2-5, the V gene TRBV18; unclear D gene. The CDR3 is 12 residues long. From germline, CDR1 is KGHSH and CDR2 LQKENI. The ends were cut back, 2 bases at V and 7 bases at J, with 8 bases in the middle. The DNA for the CDR3 is TGTGCCAGCTCACCAGACTCCGGGACCCAGTACTTC. It encodes CASSPDSGTQYF.

This sequence joins TRBV28 and TRBJ1-5; perhaps TRBD1 as D (5 bases). This CDR3 spans 14 amino acids. With 6 bases removed from V and 3 bases from J, the gap between germline ends came to 12 bases. Germline lookup yields CDR1 MDHEN and CDR2 SYDVKM. The CDR3 DNA reads as TGTGCCAGCAGGGCGGGGGGTAACAATCAGCCCCAGCATTTT. Protein sequence: CASRAGGNNQPQHF.

V and J are TRBV6-4 and TRBJ1-1; D gene uncertain. The length of the CDR3 is 15 residues. Germline lookup yields CDR1 MRHNA and CDR2 SNTAGT. Trimming cost V 3 bases and J 1 base, with 12 bases left between them. The DNA of the CDR3 is TGTGCCAGCAGTGAGTCCGGTACGGGGAACACTGAAGCTTTCTTT. Encoded protein: CASSESGTGNTEAFF.

Details on this clone: Distinct nucleotide sequences in the sample also encode this CDR3. V usage is TRBV28 and J usage is TRBJ1-2; no definite D call. The CDR3 sequence is 13 residues long. The germline gives CDR1 MDHEN, CDR2 SYDVKM. V lost 3 bases to trimming and J lost 2 bases, with 7 bases between them. The CDR3 region is CASSFGSNYGYTF. CDR3 bases: TGTGCCAGCAGTTTCGGGAGCAACTATGGCTACACCTTC.

The chain links TRBV14 to TRBJ1-1, with D unresolved. Trimming removed 0 bases at V and 4 bases at J, with 6 bases between. The CDR3 totals 13 residues. The germline CDR1 and CDR2 sequences are SGHDN and FVKESK. The CDR3 sequence is CASSQDLGTEAFF. DNA for the CDR3: TGTGCCAGCAGCCAAGATCTAGGCACTGAAGCTTTCTTT.

The rearrangement joins TRBV6-5 to TRBJ2-5; 8 positions agree with TRBD2. Per germline, CDR1 MNHEY and CDR2 SVGAGI. The trim removed 8 bases at V and 5 bases at J, leaving 4 bases unmatched. CDR3 length: 12 residues. The DNA of the CDR3 is TGTGCCAGCGCGGGGGGCGGGGAGACCCAGTACTTC. Amino acids: CASAGGGETQYF.

The gene calls are TRBV24-1 and TRBJ1-1, with 7 bases aligning to TRBD1. The trim removed 5 bases at V and 5 bases at J, leaving 13 bases unmatched. This CDR3 is built from 16 residues. Germline V CDR1 and CDR2: KGHDR, SFDVKD. The CDR3 loop is CATSATSGTVQTEAFF. CDR3 in DNA: TGTGCCACCAGTGCCACGTCCGGGACAGTCCAGACTGAAGCTTTCTTT.

The chain joins TRBV7-3 to TRBJ2-5; no clear D. V lost 1 base and J lost 2, with 8 bases in between. From germline, CDR1 is SGHTA and CDR2 FQGTGA. The CDR3 totals 14 residues. The CDR3 region is CASSLSGGQETQYF. DNA for the CDR3: TGTGCCAGCAGCTTAAGCGGCGGACAAGAGACCCAGTACTTC.

The chain links TRBV24-1 to TRBJ2-3, with D perhaps matching TRBD2 (7 bases). CDR3 length: 14 amino acids. V gave up 7 bases and J gave up 1 base, with 11 bases separating them. Germline V gives CDR1 KGHDR, CDR2 SFDVKD. The CDR3 coding sequence is TGTGCCACCAGGAAGGGGGGGGGCACAGATACGCAGTATTTT. Translating it yields CATRKGGGTDTQYF.

CDR3 in DNA: TGTGCCAGCAGTTCATTACAGGGTCCCGGTCAGCCCCAGCATTTT. Amino acid sequence: CASSSLQGPGQPQHF. The V call is TRBV27, the J call TRBJ1-5; D possibly corresponds to TRBD1 (6 bases). The CDR3 has 15 residues. Trimming took off 4 bases at V and 6 bases at J, with 16 bases between the two ends. CDR1 is MNHEY and CDR2 is SMNVEV in the germline V gene (reference sequence).

The genes are TRBV5-5 and TRBJ1-4; no reliable D call. This CDR3 has 14 amino acids. V lost 0 bases and J lost 8, with 11 bases in between. CDR1 and CDR2 from the germline V gene are SGHKS and YYEKEE (reference sequence). CDR3 DNA: TGTGCCAGCAGCTTGGAAGGGCTAGGGGAAAAACTGTTTTTT. Amino acid sequence: CASSLEGLGEKLFF.

The J gene is TRBJ2-1, the V gene TRBV4-1; D unclear. Germline CDR1 is MGHRA and CDR2 is YSYEKL. CDR3 length: 13 residues. Trimming took off 2 bases at V and 6 bases at J, with 8 bases between the two ends. The CDR3 is CASSQNGPNEQFF. The CDR3 DNA is TGCGCCAGCAGCCAAAATGGTCCCAATGAGCAGTTCTTC.

The chain joins TRBV5-4 to TRBJ1-4; 7 bases map to TRBD1. Germline trimming cut 4 bases from V and 7 bases from J; bases unmatched to any gene: 13. The CDR3 runs 16 residues. The germline V gene encodes CDR1 SGHNT and CDR2 YYREEE (reference sequence). The CDR3 DNA is TGTGCCAGCAGCGAAAATACAGGGGTTCTTCGTGAAAAACTGTTTTTT. This codes for CASSENTGVLREKLFF.

This clone was observed a single time. The chain links TRBV12-3 or TRBV12-4 to TRBJ2-7; the D is unclear. The CDR3 spans 12 residues. Trimming stripped 3 bases from V and 10 bases from J, with 13 bases between. DNA of the CDR3: TGTGCCAGCAGTTTTGCCGGAACCGTCCAGTACTTC. The encoded protein is CASSFAGTVQYF.

This clone has a single count. V gene TRBV28 combines with J gene TRBJ1-1; TRBD1 matches at 7 bases. V was pared by 6 bases and J by 7 bases, with 5 bases of the junction left unmatched. The CDR3 is made up of 12 amino acids. Germline CDR1 reads MDHEN; CDR2 reads SYDVKM. CDR3: CASSGQVFEAFF. CDR3 DNA sequence: TGTGCCAGCAGCGGACAGGTTTTTGAAGCTTTCTTT.

The chain combines TRBV5-1 with TRBJ2-4; the D gene is possibly TRBD1 (6 bases). Germline V lookup: CDR1 SGHRS, CDR2 YFSETQ. CDR3 length: 14 residues. V gave up 4 bases and J gave up 7 bases, with 15 bases separating them. CDR3 bases: TGCGCCAGCAGCGACGGACAGCTTAGGAACATTCAGTACTTC. This gives the protein CASSDGQLRNIQYF.

The chain recombines TRBV5-4 with TRBJ1-2, with D perhaps TRBD1 (6 bases). Trimming stripped 0 bases from V and 1 base from J, with 10 bases between. Germline V gives CDR1 SGHNT, CDR2 YYREEE (reference sequence). This CDR3 is built from 15 residues. The DNA of the CDR3 is TGTGCCAGCAGCTTGGCGGGACAAAGTAACTATGGCTACACCTTC. It specifies CASSLAGQSNYGYTF. Full variable domain (outside the CDR3, taken from reference TRBV5-4 and TRBJ1-2): ETGVTQSPTHLIKTRGQQVTLRCSSQSGHNTVSWYQQALGQGPQFIFQYYREEENGRGNFPPRFSGLQFPNYSSELNVNALELDDSALYLCASSLAGQSNYGYTFGSGTRLTVV.

The chain has TRBV19 and TRBJ1-2, with a tentative D call TRBD1 (5 bases). The CDR3 covers 16 residues. Trimming cost V 5 bases and J 2 bases, with 18 bases left between them. Germline V gene lookup returns CDR1 LNHDA and CDR2 SQIVND (reference sequence). The CDR3 is CASSPRDRGSNYGYTF. The CDR3 DNA reads as TGTGCCAGTAGTCCCAGGGACCGGGGGTCAAACTATGGCTACACCTTC.